This TCR beta chain is drawn from a study of Graves' ophthalmopathy and Graves' hyperthyroidism. The sequenced template was RNA, covering the TCR beta CDR3 region. HTBI primers were used in a first-round RT-PCR, which preceded a second-round multiplex PCR. MiXCR, applied by TCRdb to the multiplex PCR reads, yields one record per CDR3 protein. The sample records around 520,000 distinct CDR3 sequences, 39% being singletons. Other autoimmune diseases, uncontrolled infections, pregnancy and lactation each led to patient exclusion. Study outcomes and limitations: The authors also found most expanded thyroid clonotypes above 0.001 frequency in blood. At just under 71% sensitivity and approximately 78% specificity, the model predicted progression of the ophthalmopathy. From stable hyperthyroidism, ophthalmopathy was separated by a 13-signature model with 87.88% sensitivity and 75% to 82% specificity.

Germline values: CDR1 ENHRY, CDR2 SYGVKD. The CDR3 has 19 residues. Concerning this clonotype itself: Antigen unknown. The junction departs from germline at one end; a sequencing error may be responsible.

The TCR originated in an adult man with Graves' hyperthyroidism. Sequenced input: peripheral blood or thyroid tissue (not recorded which). The chain recombines TRBV10-3 with TRBJ2-5, with a possible D match to TRBD2 (5 bases). The CDR3 sequence is CASSEGVGVVRADQETQYF. In DNA, the CDR3 is TGTGCCAGCAGTGAAGGAGTCGGAGTGGTGAGGGCCGATCAAGAGACCCAGTACTTC.